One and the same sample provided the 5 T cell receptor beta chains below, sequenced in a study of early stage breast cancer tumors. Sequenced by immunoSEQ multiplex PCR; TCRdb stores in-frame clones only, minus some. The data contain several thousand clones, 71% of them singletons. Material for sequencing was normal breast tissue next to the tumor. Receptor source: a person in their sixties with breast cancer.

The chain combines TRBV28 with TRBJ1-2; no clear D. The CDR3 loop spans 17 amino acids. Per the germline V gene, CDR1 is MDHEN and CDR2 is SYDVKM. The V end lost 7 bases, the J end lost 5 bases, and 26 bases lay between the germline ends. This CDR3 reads CASIRKNRHLIGYGYTF. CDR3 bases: TGTGCCAGCATTAGGAAAAATCGTCACCTCATCGGGTATGGCTACACCTTC.

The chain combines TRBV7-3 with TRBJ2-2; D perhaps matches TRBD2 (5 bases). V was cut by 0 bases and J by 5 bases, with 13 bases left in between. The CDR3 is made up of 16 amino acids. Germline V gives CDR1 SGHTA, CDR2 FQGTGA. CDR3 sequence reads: CASSLTSARGTGELFF. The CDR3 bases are TGTGCCAGCAGCTTAACTAGCGCCAGAGGGACCGGGGAGCTGTTTTTT.

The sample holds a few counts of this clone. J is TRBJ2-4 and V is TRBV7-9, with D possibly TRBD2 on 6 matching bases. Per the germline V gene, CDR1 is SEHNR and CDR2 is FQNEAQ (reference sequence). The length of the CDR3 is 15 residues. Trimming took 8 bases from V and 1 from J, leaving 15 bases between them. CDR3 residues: CASHLTGDAKNIQYF. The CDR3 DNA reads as TGTGCCAGCCATCTTACGGGGGACGCCAAAAACATTCAGTACTTC. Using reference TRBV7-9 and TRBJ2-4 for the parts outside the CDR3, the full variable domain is DTGVSQNPRHKITKRGQNVTFRCDPISEHNRLYWYRQTLGQGPEFLTYFQNEAQLEKSRLLSDRFSAERPKGSFSTLEIQRTEQGDSAMYLCASHLTGDAKNIQYFGAGTRLSVL.

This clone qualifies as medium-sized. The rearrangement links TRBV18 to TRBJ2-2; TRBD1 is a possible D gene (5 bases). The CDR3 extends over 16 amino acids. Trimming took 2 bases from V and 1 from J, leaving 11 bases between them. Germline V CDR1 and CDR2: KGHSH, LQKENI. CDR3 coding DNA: TGTGCCAGCTCACCATCAGGGTTCGGGAACACCGGGGAGCTGTTTTTT. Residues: CASSPSGFGNTGELFF. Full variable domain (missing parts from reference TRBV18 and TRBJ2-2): NAGVMQNPRHLVRRRGQEARLRCSPMKGHSHVYWYRQLPEEGLKFMVYLQKENIIDESGMPKERFSAEFPKEGPSILRIQQVVRGDSAAYFCASSPSGFGNTGELFFGEGSRLTVL.

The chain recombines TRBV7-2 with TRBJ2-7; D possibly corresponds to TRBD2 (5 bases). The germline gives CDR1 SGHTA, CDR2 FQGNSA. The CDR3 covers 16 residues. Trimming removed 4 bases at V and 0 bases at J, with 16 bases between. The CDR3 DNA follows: TGTGCCAGCAGCTCCCCCGGGGTAGCGCTCTCCTACGAGCAGTACTTC. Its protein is CASSSPGVALSYEQYF.